This is a list of T cell receptor beta chains from one sample in a study of blood T cell repertoires in COVID-19. Some clones are missing from TCRdb's copy, which holds only in-frame ones; the method was immunoSEQ multiplex PCR. Here the sample spans about 99,000 clones, about 92% being singletons. The sample comprised peripheral blood. The origin of the receptors is a woman of 80 years or more in a cohort sampled during active COVID-19. Both conserved end residues are part of each CDR3. A D gene is named only where the DNA matches it firmly. The size entry is marked missing in some rows and otherwise reads once, few, many or a size class.

j_call v_call clone_size d_call cdr3_aa cdr3_nt
TRBJ1-1 TRBV10-3 - - CASSKGAEAFF TGTGCCAGCTCGAAGGGGGCTGAAGCTTTCTTT
TRBJ2-1 TRBV30 - TRBD2 CAWSVPPSSGRAANEQFF TGTGCCTGGAGTGTACCTCCCTCTAGCGGGAGGGCAGCCAATGAGCAGTTCTTC
TRBJ2-3 TRBV7-9 - TRBD2 CASSPGPQRDSDTQYF TGTGCCAGCAGCCCCGGGCCCCAGCGGGATTCAGATACGCAGTATTTT
TRBJ2-2 TRBV10-3 - - CAISEGQGTNTGELFF TGTGCCATCAGTGAGGGGCAGGGAACCAACACCGGGGAGCTGTTTTTT
TRBJ2-2 TRBV7-3 - TRBD1 CASSGTGGANTGELFF TGTGCCAGCAGCGGGACAGGGGGAGCGAACACCGGGGAGCTGTTTTTT
TRBJ1-4 TRBV6-5 - TRBD1 CASSYRTGQNEKLFF TGTGCCAGCAGTTACAGGACAGGGCAAAATGAAAAACTGTTTTTT
TRBJ1-2 TRBV18 - TRBD1 CASSPPGQDLGGYTF TGTGCCAGCTCACCCCCGGGACAGGACCTTGGTGGCTACACCTTC
TRBJ2-1 TRBV7-3 - TRBD2 CASSLGRGREQFF TGTGCCAGCAGCCTTGGGAGGGGTAGGGAGCAGTTCTTC
TRBJ2-1 TRBV6-5 - - CASSNINRGGEQFF TGTGCCAGCAGCAATATAAACAGGGGAGGTGAGCAGTTCTTC
TRBJ2-7 TRBV6-5 - - CASRAPGGEQYF TGTGCCAGCAGAGCTCCTGGGGGGGAGCAGTACTTC
TRBJ2-4 TRBV21-1 - - CASSNGATSGPRTLAKNIQYF TGTGCCAGCAGCAACGGGGCGACTAGCGGGCCCCGGACCCTAGCCAAAAACATTCAGTACTTC
TRBJ2-1 TRBV5-4 - TRBD2 CASSFHSGGGDEQFF TGTGCCAGCAGCTTTCATAGCGGGGGTGGCGATGAGCAGTTCTTC
TRBJ2-2 TRBV10-3 - TRBD1 CAISATGVGTGELFF TGTGCCATCAGTGCGACAGGGGTGGGAACCGGGGAGCTGTTTTTT
TRBJ1-6 TRBV7-2 - - CASSSPTDSPLHF TGTGCCAGCAGCTCCCCCACGGATTCACCCCTCCACTTT
TRBJ1-1 TRBV18 - - CASSPPQANTEAFF TGTGCCAGCTCACCCCCACAGGCGAACACTGAAGCTTTCTTT
TRBJ2-3 TRBV7-2 once TRBD2 CASSSTGGADSYTQYF TGTGCCAGCAGCTCAACCGGGGGGGCCGATTCCTATACGCAGTATTTT
TRBJ1-2 TRBV3-1/TRBV3-2 - - CASSQGPGSGYTF TGTGCCAGCAGCCAAGGACCAGGAAGTGGCTACACCTTC
TRBJ1-2 TRBV29-1 - - CSVGWGANYGYTF TGCAGCGTTGGGTGGGGAGCTAACTATGGCTACACCTTC
TRBJ2-2 TRBV19 - TRBD1 CASSVDRANTGELFF TGTGCCAGTAGTGTGGACAGGGCGAACACCGGGGAGCTGTTTTTT
TRBJ1-2 TRBV30 once - CAWRMGAGGYTF TGTGCCTGGAGAATGGGGGCTGGAGGCTACACCTTC
TRBJ1-2 TRBV18 - - CASSLRRVGANYGYTF TGTGCCAGCTCACTTCGCCGGGTTGGAGCTAACTATGGCTACACCTTC
TRBJ2-7 TRBV6-5 - TRBD1 CASSRQGRYEQYF TGTGCCAGCAGTCGACAGGGAAGATACGAGCAGTACTTC
TRBJ2-1 TRBV11-3 - TRBD2 CASSAPGTSGNEQFF TGTGCCAGCAGCGCGCCCGGGACTAGCGGGAATGAGCAGTTCTTC
TRBJ1-3 TRBV12-5 - - CASGLGQSSGNTIYF TGTGCTAGTGGTTTGGGACAGTCTTCTGGAAACACCATATATTTT
TRBJ1-2 TRBV24-1 - - CATSASLSSGYTF TGTGCCACCTCCGCGTCCCTCTCGAGCGGCTACACCTTC
TRBJ1-1 TRBV6-5 once TRBD1 CASSRQGAQNTEAFF TGTGCCAGCAGTAGACAGGGGGCACAGAACACTGAAGCTTTCTTT
TRBJ2-2 TRBV5-6 once TRBD2 CASSLGLAGAPNTGELFF TGTGCCAGCAGCCTGGGACTAGCGGGAGCTCCGAACACCGGGGAGCTGTTTTTT
TRBJ1-5 TRBV5-8 - TRBD1 CASSPWDRFASNQPQHF TGTGCCAGCAGCCCCTGGGACAGGTTCGCTAGCAATCAGCCCCAGCATTTT
TRBJ2-3 TRBV5-1 once - CASKAGLHVGTDTQYF TGCGCCAGCAAGGCGGGACTCCACGTAGGAACAGATACGCAGTATTTT
TRBJ2-1 TRBV7-8 - TRBD1 CASARDRVGIEQFF TGTGCCAGCGCCCGGGACAGGGTTGGGATTGAGCAGTTCTTC
TRBJ2-7 TRBV9 once TRBD1 CASSAGTGESSSYEQYF TGTGCCAGCAGCGCGGGGACAGGGGAAAGTAGCTCCTACGAGCAGTACTTC
TRBJ2-5 TRBV30 - TRBD2 CAWRLAGSGETQYF TGTGCCTGGAGGCTAGCGGGCTCAGGGGAGACCCAGTACTTC
TRBJ2-7 TRBV9 - - CASSDERGSQYF TGTGCCAGCAGCGACGAACGGGGATCGCAGTACTTC
TRBJ1-1 TRBV18 - - CASSPPALQATFEAFF TGTGCCAGCTCACCACCCGCGTTACAGGCGACGTTCGAAGCTTTCTTT
TRBJ1-2 TRBV6-2/TRBV6-3 - TRBD1 CASSSGQGAGGYTF TGTGCCAGCAGTTCGGGACAGGGGGCTGGTGGCTACACCTTC
TRBJ1-6 TRBV5-5 - TRBD1 CASSWDRSSYNSPLHF TGTGCCAGCAGTTGGGACAGGAGCTCCTATAATTCACCCCTCCACTTT
TRBJ1-1 TRBV5-4 - - CASSVGAGTMNTEAFF TGTGCCAGCAGCGTGGGGGCAGGTACCATGAACACTGAAGCTTTCTTT
TRBJ2-1 TRBV29-1 - - CSVVASVNEQFF TGCAGCGTTGTGGCTAGCGTGAATGAGCAGTTCTTC
TRBJ1-2 TRBV18 - - CASSLQITDFGYGYTF TGTGCCAGCTCACTACAGATAACGGATTTTGGCTATGGCTACACCTTC
TRBJ1-1 TRBV6-6 - - CASSYSGPEAFF TGTGCCAGCAGTTACTCGGGGCCCGAAGCTTTCTTT
TRBJ1-5 TRBV19 - - CASSIVRGSNQPQHF TGTGCCAGTAGTATAGTAAGGGGCAGCAATCAGCCCCAGCATTTT
TRBJ1-1 TRBV7-3 - TRBD1 CASSLSGGGTEAFF TGTGCCAGCAGCTTATCAGGGGGTGGCACTGAAGCTTTCTTT
TRBJ2-3 TRBV7-6 - - CASSLARTGFPDTQYF TGTGCCAGCAGCTTAGCGCGAACAGGATTCCCAGATACGCAGTATTTT
TRBJ2-1 TRBV6-5 few - CASSSPGGPYNEQFF TGTGCCAGCAGTTCACCCGGGGGGCCTTACAATGAGCAGTTCTTC
TRBJ2-1 TRBV10-3 - - CAISEGPEQFF TGTGCCATCAGTGAGGGCCCCGAGCAGTTCTTC
TRBJ2-1 TRBV3-1/TRBV3-2 - - CASSQPEGEQFF TGTGCCAGCAGCCAACCTGAGGGTGAGCAGTTCTTC
TRBJ1-2 TRBV3-1/TRBV3-2 - TRBD1 CATTGRGERGGYTF TGTGCCACCACCGGCAGGGGGGAAAGGGGCGGCTACACCTTC
TRBJ1-2 TRBV30 few TRBD1 CAWGDRAGGYTF TGTGCCTGGGGTGACAGGGCTGGAGGCTACACCTTC
TRBJ2-6 TRBV6-5 - TRBD2 CAQSGDPVQVVLTF TGTGCACAGAGCGGGGATCCCGTCCAGGTCGTCCTGACTTTC
TRBJ2-1 TRBV11-2 - TRBD1 CASSLDLGQTPHGQFF TGTGCCAGCAGCTTAGATCTGGGACAGACGCCACATGGGCAGTTCTTC
TRBJ2-7 TRBV5-1 - TRBD2 CASSLAGELYEQYF TGCGCCAGCAGCCTAGCGGGAGAGCTCTACGAGCAGTACTTC
TRBJ1-2 TRBV12-3/TRBV12-4 - - CASSSGGNYGYTF TGTGCCAGCAGTTCTGGCGGAAACTATGGCTACACCTTC
TRBJ1-3 TRBV5-4 - - CASSLAGGRPGNTIYF TGTGCCAGCAGCTTGGCCGGGGGAAGACCTGGAAACACCATATATTTT
TRBJ1-6 TRBV4-2 - TRBD1 CASSQDWDSQNSPLHF TGTGCCAGCAGCCAAGATTGGGACAGCCAAAATTCACCCCTCCACTTT